This TCR beta chain appears in the sequencing data of a study of blood T cell repertoires in COVID-19. Sequenced by immunoSEQ multiplex PCR; TCRdb stores in-frame clones only, minus some. The table records more than 55,000 clones, 73% of them present only once. This CDR3 has 17 amino acids. The ends lost 2 bases at V and 2 bases at J; junction bases unmatched: 8. Germline CDR1 KGHDR, CDR2 SFDVKD. Sequencing was done on a sample of peripheral blood. The sequence was obtained from a woman between 70 and 85 years old with acute or convalescent COVID-19. The chain uses TRBV24-1 and TRBJ1-2, with 9 bases fitting TRBD1. This chain's CDR3 is CATSDSLLGTGNYGYTF. The CDR3 DNA is TGTGCCACCAGTGATTCCTTGCTAGGGACAGGGAACTATGGCTACACCTTC.